These T cell receptor beta chains were read from a single sample in a study of PD-L1 blockade in urothelial cancer. The assay was immunoSEQ multiplex PCR, and TCRdb's table has in-frame clones only and misses some. This sample has about 130,000 clones, with approximately 85% found just once. This material consisted of PBMCs, taken around atezolizumab (anti-PD-L1) treatment. These receptor sequences come from a man aged 45-65 years with urothelial cancer. The CDR3 runs from the conserved cysteine through the conserved F or W. The D gene is left open where the match is weak. Expanded clones get a size class; other rows say once, few or many, or leave the size out.

clone_size j_call v_call d_call cdr3_aa cdr3_nt
. TRBJ1-2 TRBV5-6 . CASSLEASRSYGYTF TGTGCCAGCAGCTTGGAAGCCTCAAGGAGCTATGGCTACACCTTC
. TRBJ1-5 TRBV18 TRBD1 CASSQGDGNQPQHF TGTGCCAGCTCTCAGGGGGATGGCAATCAGCCCCAGCATTTT
few TRBJ1-2 TRBV5-6 . CASSFPPPTGDRYGYTF TGTGCCAGCAGCTTCCCTCCCCCGACAGGAGACAGATATGGCTACACCTTC
. TRBJ2-7 TRBV18 . CASSPLRGGRLYEQYF TGTGCCAGCTCACCTTTAAGGGGGGGACGCCTCTACGAGCAGTACTTC
few TRBJ1-2 TRBV27 . CASTDSGGRGGYTF TGTGCCAGCACCGATTCGGGGGGAAGGGGAGGCTACACCTTC
. TRBJ2-1 TRBV7-3 . CASSWRTANEQFF TGTGCCAGCAGCTGGAGGACAGCCAATGAGCAGTTCTTC
. TRBJ2-1 TRBV5-1 . CASSLERRRYNEQFF TGCGCCAGCAGCTTGGAGAGGCGCCGATACAATGAGCAGTTCTTC
few TRBJ1-5 TRBV6-6 TRBD1 CASSRDRGGQPQHF TGTGCCAGCAGTAGGGACAGGGGTGGTCAGCCCCAGCATTTT
once TRBJ1-1 TRBV7-9 . CASERVNTEAFF TGTGCCAGTGAGAGGGTAAACACTGAAGCTTTCTTT
. TRBJ1-1 TRBV10-3 TRBD1 CAIRDPGQVVTEAFF TGTGCCATCAGGGATCCGGGACAGGTAGTAACTGAAGCTTTCTTT
. TRBJ1-2 TRBV5-4 TRBD1 CASSWTGGYGYTF TGTGCCAGCAGCTGGACAGGGGGCTATGGCTACACCTTC
. TRBJ1-1 TRBV6-5 . CASSLRSWNTEAFF TGTGCCAGCAGTCTTAGATCCTGGAACACTGAAGCTTTCTTT
. TRBJ1-2 TRBV9 . CASSEQGTYGYTF TGTGCCAGCAGCGAGCAGGGGACCTATGGCTACACCTTC
few TRBJ2-7 TRBV5-1 TRBD1 CASSGGTGISYEQYF TGCGCCAGCAGCGGGGGGACAGGTATCTCCTACGAGCAGTACTTC
. TRBJ2-2 TRBV11-1 . CASSLGGAGELFF TGTGCCAGCAGCTTAGGGGGCGCCGGGGAGCTGTTTTTT
. TRBJ2-2 TRBV7-7 TRBD2 CASSPWTSGSGTGELFF TGTGCTAGCAGCCCGTGGACTAGCGGGAGCGGCACCGGGGAGCTGTTTTTT
. TRBJ2-5 TRBV5-1 . CASSFTGPYQETQYF TGCGCCAGCAGCTTTACAGGGCCGTACCAAGAGACCCAGTACTTC
many TRBJ2-2 TRBV9 . CASSVQFGDTGELFF TGTGCCAGCAGCGTTCAGTTCGGGGATACCGGGGAGCTGTTTTTT
. TRBJ1-6 TRBV28 . CASSSPGHGFGTLHF TGTGCCAGCAGTTCTCCGGGACACGGGTTTGGGACCCTCCACTTT
. TRBJ2-1 TRBV30 TRBD1 CAWSAGTVQFF TGTGCCTGGAGTGCCGGGACAGTACAGTTCTTC
. TRBJ2-5 TRBV10-3 TRBD2 CAISEYGLAVTFQETQYF TGTGCCATCAGTGAGTACGGACTAGCGGTTACCTTCCAAGAGACCCAGTACTTC
once TRBJ2-7 TRBV5-1 . CASSLQEPYEQYF TGCGCCAGCAGCTTACAGGAGCCCTACGAGCAGTACTTC
. TRBJ2-1 TRBV6-1 . CASSELRSFWGDSSYNEQFF TGTGCCAGCAGTGAATTACGATCGTTCTGGGGCGATAGCTCCTACAATGAGCAGTTCTTC
. TRBJ2-2 TRBV7-2 . CASSLGLTTGELFF TGTGCCAGCAGCTTAGGACTAACGACCGGGGAGCTGTTTTTT
. TRBJ2-2 TRBV11-2 TRBD2 CASSLGAGGATGELFF TGTGCCAGCAGCTTAGGTGCGGGAGGGGCGACCGGGGAGCTGTTTTTT
once TRBJ1-5 TRBV28 . CASSSPATGQIQPQHF TGTGCCAGCAGTTCGCCAGCGACAGGCCAGATTCAGCCCCAGCATTTT
. TRBJ2-3 TRBV5-6 . CASSLMRIGTTDTQYF TGTGCCAGCAGCTTGATGAGGATAGGGACTACAGATACGCAGTATTTT
. TRBJ1-1 TRBV7-8 . CASSSLPPASQFAEAFF TGTGCCAGCAGCTCCCTCCCTCCCGCCAGTCAATTCGCTGAAGCTTTCTTT
. TRBJ1-4 TRBV6-6 TRBD1 CASRGTGATNEKLFF TGTGCCAGCCGGGGGACAGGTGCAACTAATGAAAAACTGTTTTTT
few TRBJ2-3 TRBV2 . CASSEAGSLAGRTDTQYF TGTGCCAGCAGTGAAGCCGGGTCCTTGGCGGGCCGCACAGATACGCAGTATTTT
. TRBJ2-7 TRBV10-3 . CAISDGSGSYEQYF TGTGCCATCAGTGATGGGAGCGGCTCCTACGAGCAGTACTTC
. TRBJ2-5 TRBV7-7 TRBD1 CASSPGQAIQETQYF TGTGCTAGCAGCCCTGGACAGGCGATCCAAGAGACCCAGTACTTC
. TRBJ2-1 TRBV5-1 TRBD1 CASSRDRAEYNEQFF TGCGCCAGCAGCCGCGACAGGGCAGAATACAATGAGCAGTTCTTC
. TRBJ1-1 TRBV19 . CASSIGGNEAFF TGTGCCAGTAGTATAGGCGGAAATGAAGCTTTCTTT
. TRBJ2-1 TRBV27 TRBD2 CASSPTSGNNNEQFF TGTGCCAGCAGTCCTACTAGCGGGAATAACAATGAGCAGTTCTTC
. TRBJ1-2 TRBV28 . CASSLRGNYGYTF TGTGCCAGCAGTTTAAGGGGGAATTATGGCTACACCTTC
. TRBJ1-5 TRBV10-2 . CASSDYRQLLGSNQPQHF TGCGCCAGCAGTGATTATCGACAGCTCCTTGGGAGCAATCAGCCCCAGCATTTT
. TRBJ1-2 TRBV11-3 TRBD1 CASSFGDRQDANYGYTF TGTGCCAGCAGCTTTGGGGACAGACAGGATGCTAACTATGGCTACACCTTC
. TRBJ1-5 TRBV7-9 TRBD1 CASSSTGNENQPQHF TGTGCCAGCAGCTCGACAGGGAATGAGAATCAGCCCCAGCATTTT
. TRBJ2-1 TRBV4-1 TRBD2 CASSQKVAGGSYNEQFF TGCGCCAGCAGCCAAAAAGTAGCGGGAGGGTCCTACAATGAGCAGTTCTTC